The 6 T cell receptor beta chains reported below all come from one sample, sequenced in a study of cytomegalovirus exposure and HLA in healthy donors. 60 Vbeta and 13 Jbeta primers were used in PCR. Profiled with immunoSEQ multiplex PCR; TCRdb holds only in-frame clones, not every one. Counted here are around 130,000 clones, 8.5% occurring once; the ten biggest clones make up 5% to 6%. The sample comprised PBMCs. The receptors originated from a man aged 35 to 55 in good health and CMV-seronegative.

The rearrangement uses TRBV10-3 and TRBJ1-2; 8 nucleotides match TRBD1. This CDR3 comprises 14 residues. CDR1 and CDR2 (germline): ENHRY, SYGVKD. J was trimmed by 4 bases and V by 0 bases; bases with no gene match: 1. In nucleotides, the CDR3 is TGTGCCATCAGTGAGTCGGGACAGGCCTATGGCTACACCTTC. It encodes CAISESGQAYGYTF.

This clone was seen more than once but under ten times. This chain joins TRBV11-1 and TRBJ2-7; D uncertain. V gave up 3 bases and J gave up 3 bases, with 9 bases separating them. Germline V gives CDR1 SGHAT, CDR2 FQDESV (reference sequence). The CDR3 has 13 amino acids. The CDR3 loop is CASSFGLNYEQYF. The CDR3 coding sequence is TGTGCCAGCAGCTTTGGCCTGAACTACGAGCAGTACTTC.

This sequence joins TRBV9 and TRBJ2-7, with a possible D match to TRBD2 (6 bases). The V and J ends lost 4 bases and 4 bases respectively, with 15 bases between them. Per germline, CDR1 SGDLS and CDR2 YYNGEE. This CDR3 contains 14 residues. DNA for the CDR3: TGTGCCAGCAGCCCCGGGGCGGGGAGTTACGAGCAGTACTTC. This codes for CASSPGAGSYEQYF.

This clone occurred a few times. CDR3 protein: CASSSLAELAKNIQYF. DNA for the CDR3: TGTGCCAGTAGTTCTTTAGCGGAGCTAGCCAAAAACATTCAGTACTTC. This chain connects TRBV19 to TRBJ2-4; a weak D match, TRBD2 (6 bases). Germline V gives CDR1 LNHDA, CDR2 SQIVND (reference sequence). V gave up 5 bases and J gave up 0 bases, with 14 bases separating them. This CDR3 contains 16 residues.

V usage is TRBV9 and J usage is TRBJ2-7; 7 bases agree with TRBD1. V lost 3 bases, J lost 5 bases, and 8 bases stayed unmatched. The CDR3 contains 14 residues. CDR1 and CDR2 (germline): SGDLS, YYNGEE. Here the CDR3 reads CASSALTGAHEQYF. The DNA for the CDR3 is TGTGCCAGCAGCGCACTCACAGGGGCCCACGAGCAGTACTTC.

The CDR3 coding sequence is TGTGCCAGCAGTGAAGGGGAAGGGGAGGGGTACGAGCAGTACTTC. This sequence encodes CASSEGEGEGYEQYF. The V call is TRBV6-1, the J call TRBJ2-7; 7 bases map to TRBD2. V lost 1 base to trimming and J lost 4 bases; unmatched junction nucleotides: 7. Germline CDR1 is MNHNS and CDR2 is SASEGT. This CDR3 has 15 residues.